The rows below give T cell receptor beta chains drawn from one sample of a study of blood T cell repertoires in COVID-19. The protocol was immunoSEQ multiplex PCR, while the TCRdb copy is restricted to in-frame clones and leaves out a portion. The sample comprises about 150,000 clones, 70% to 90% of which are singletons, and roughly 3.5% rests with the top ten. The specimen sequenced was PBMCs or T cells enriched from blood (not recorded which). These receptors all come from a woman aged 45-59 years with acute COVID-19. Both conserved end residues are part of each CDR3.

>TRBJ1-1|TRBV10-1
CASSESRRGRLNTEAFF
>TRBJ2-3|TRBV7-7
CASSLGLAGETDTQYF
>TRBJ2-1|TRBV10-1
CASSESTLIDEQFF
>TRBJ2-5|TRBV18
CASSPQSDTQTQYF
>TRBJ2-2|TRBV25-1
CASSEGGRAYTGELFF
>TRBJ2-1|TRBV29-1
CSAPGLGRATNEQFF
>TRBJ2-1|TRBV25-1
CASSENGAGAYNEQFF
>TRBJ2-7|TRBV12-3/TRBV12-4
CASSLGQVYEQYF
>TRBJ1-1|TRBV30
CAWSLGADTEAFF
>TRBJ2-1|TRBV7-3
CASRETSGSRDEQFF
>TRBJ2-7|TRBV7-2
CASSAYRGAATEQYF
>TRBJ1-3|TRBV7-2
CASSLSPGGRGNTIYF
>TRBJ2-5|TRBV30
CAWSVSSSGRVKETQYF
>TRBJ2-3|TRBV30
CAWTLAGDPDTQYF
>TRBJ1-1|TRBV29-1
CSVDGQVGFNTEAFF
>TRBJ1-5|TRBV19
CASSRLGPGRLSNQPQHF
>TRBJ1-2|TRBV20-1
CSGAGNYGYTF
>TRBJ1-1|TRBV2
CASSERVPRGGSEAFF
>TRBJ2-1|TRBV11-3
CASKGAGDPYNEQFF
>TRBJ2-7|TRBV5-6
CASTPGQGSHEQYF
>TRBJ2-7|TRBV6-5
CASSRGALTYEQYF
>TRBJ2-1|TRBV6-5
CASSTSKPGEQFF
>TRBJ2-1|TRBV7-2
CASSLAPSGYNEQFF
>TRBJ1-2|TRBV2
CASIRGQGGGYTF
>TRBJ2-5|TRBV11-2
CASSLGPGQEETQYF
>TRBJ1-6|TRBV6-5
CASRHRDVNNSPLHF
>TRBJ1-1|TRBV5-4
CASSLESQGRAFF